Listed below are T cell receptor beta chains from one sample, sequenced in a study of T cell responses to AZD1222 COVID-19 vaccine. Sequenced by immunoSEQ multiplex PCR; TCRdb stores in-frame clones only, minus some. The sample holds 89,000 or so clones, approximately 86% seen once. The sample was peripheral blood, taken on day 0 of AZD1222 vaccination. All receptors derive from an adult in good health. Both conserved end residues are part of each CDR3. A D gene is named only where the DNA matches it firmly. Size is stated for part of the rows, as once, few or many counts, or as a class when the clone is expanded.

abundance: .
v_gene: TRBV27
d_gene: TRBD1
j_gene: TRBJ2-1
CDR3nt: TGTGCCAGCAGTTTGTGGGACAGGGCCAATGAGCAGTTCTTC
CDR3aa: CASSLWDRANEQFF

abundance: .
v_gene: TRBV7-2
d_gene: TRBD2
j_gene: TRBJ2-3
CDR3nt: TGTGCCAGCAGCTTGACCGGGACTAGCGGGAGTACAGATACGCAGTATTTT
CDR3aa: CASSLTGTSGSTDTQYF

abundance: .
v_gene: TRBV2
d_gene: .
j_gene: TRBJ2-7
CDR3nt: TGTGCCAGCAGTGACCAAGGTTATGAATACGAGCAGTACTTC
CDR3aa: CASSDQGYEYEQYF

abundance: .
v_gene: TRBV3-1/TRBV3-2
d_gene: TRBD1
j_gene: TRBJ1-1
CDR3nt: TGTGCCAGCAGCCAAGACCAGTTAGGGACAGGGGGAGAAGCTTTCTTT
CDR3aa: CASSQDQLGTGGEAFF

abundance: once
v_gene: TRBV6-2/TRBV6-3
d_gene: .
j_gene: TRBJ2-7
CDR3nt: TGTGCCAGCAGTTACGTAGGGTACGAGCAGTACTTC
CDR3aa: CASSYVGYEQYF

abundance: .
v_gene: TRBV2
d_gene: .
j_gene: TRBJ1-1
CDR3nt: TGTGCCAGCAGGGAAGACACTACGAGCTTT
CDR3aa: CASREDTTSF

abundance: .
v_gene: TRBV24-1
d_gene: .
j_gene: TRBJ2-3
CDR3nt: TGTGCCACCAGTGACCTCGACCTGGCCAATACGCAGTATTTT
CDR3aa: CATSDLDLANTQYF

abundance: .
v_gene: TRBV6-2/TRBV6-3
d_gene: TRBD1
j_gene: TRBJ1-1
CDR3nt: TGTGCCAGCAGTTACGCGGGACAGGGGGCCCAATTGAACACTGAAGCTTTCTTT
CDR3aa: CASSYAGQGAQLNTEAFF

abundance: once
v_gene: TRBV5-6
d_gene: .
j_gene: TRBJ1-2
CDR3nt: TGTGCCAGCAGCCTCTGGACAGAAGGCTACACCTTC
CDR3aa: CASSLWTEGYTF

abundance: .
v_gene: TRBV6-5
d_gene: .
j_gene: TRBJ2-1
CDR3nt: TGTGCCAGCAGAGACCTGGGGAACAATGAGCAGTTCTTC
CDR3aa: CASRDLGNNEQFF

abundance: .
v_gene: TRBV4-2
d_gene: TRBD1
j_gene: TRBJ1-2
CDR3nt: TGTGCCAGCAGCCAAGAGGACAGGCCTATGGGCTACACCTTC
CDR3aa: CASSQEDRPMGYTF

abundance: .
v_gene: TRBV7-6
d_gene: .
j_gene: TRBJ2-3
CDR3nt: TGTGCCAGCAGCCGCACCCCAGCGGTGAGCACAGATACGCAGTATTTT
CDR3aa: CASSRTPAVSTDTQYF

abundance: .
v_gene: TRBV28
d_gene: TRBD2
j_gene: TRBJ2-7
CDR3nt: TGTGCCAGCAGTTTGTCACTAGCGGGAGGGCTTGGGTTC
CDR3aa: CASSLSLAGGLGF

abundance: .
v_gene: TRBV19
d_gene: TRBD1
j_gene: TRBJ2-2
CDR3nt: TGTGCCAGTAGTACAACAGGGGACACCGGGGAGCTGTTTTTT
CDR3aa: CASSTTGDTGELFF